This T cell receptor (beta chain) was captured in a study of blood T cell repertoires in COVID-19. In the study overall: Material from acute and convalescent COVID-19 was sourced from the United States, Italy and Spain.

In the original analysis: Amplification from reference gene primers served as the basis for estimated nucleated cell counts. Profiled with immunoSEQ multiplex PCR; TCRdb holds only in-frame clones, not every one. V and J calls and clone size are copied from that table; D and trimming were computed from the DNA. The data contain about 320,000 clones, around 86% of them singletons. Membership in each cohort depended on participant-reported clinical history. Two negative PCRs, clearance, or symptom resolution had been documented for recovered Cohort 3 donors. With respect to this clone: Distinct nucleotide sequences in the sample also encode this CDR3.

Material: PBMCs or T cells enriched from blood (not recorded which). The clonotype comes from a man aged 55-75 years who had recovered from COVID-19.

CDR3 amino acids: CASRDDRDQPQHF. In nucleotides, the CDR3 is TGTGCCAGCAGGGACGACAGGGATCAGCCCCAGCATTTT. V usage is TRBV2 and J usage is TRBJ1-5; 7 bases line up with TRBD1. This CDR3 contains 13 residues. The ends lost 6 bases at V and 5 bases at J; junction bases unmatched: 4. Germline V gene sequence: CDR1 SNHLY, CDR2 FYNNEI.